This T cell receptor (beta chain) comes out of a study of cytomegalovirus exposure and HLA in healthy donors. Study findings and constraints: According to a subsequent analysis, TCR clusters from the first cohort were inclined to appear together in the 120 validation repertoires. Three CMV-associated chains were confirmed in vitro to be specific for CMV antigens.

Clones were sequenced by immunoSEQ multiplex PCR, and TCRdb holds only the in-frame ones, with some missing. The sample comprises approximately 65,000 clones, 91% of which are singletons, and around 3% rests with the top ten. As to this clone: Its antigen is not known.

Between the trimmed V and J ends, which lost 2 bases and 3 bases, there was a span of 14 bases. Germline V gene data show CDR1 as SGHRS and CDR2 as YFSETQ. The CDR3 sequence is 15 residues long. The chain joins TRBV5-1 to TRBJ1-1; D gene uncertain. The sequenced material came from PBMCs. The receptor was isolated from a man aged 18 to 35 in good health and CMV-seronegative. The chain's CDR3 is CASSFNGPRDTEAFF. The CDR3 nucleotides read TGCGCCAGCAGCTTTAATGGCCCCCGGGACACTGAAGCTTTCTTT.